This T cell receptor beta chain was profiled in a study of T cells in Graves' hyperthyroidism and ophthalmopathy. Notes on the study in general: Blood held most thyroid clonotypes expanded above 0.001 frequency. Ophthalmopathy was model-predicted a median about 6.7 months pre-onset.

RNA transcripts gave rise to amplified TCR beta CDR3 regions. A first-round RT-PCR of the TCR CDR3 used the HTBI primer set. MiXCR, applied by TCRdb to the multiplex PCR reads, yields one record per CDR3 protein. Here the sample spans a few hundred thousand distinct CDR3 sequences, roughly a sixth being singletons. V lost 4 bases, J lost 3 bases, and 14 bases stayed unmatched. This CDR3 has 17 amino acids. Germline V gene lookup returns CDR1 SGDLS and CDR2 YYNGEE. As to this clonotype: Antigen: not known.

Lactation, pregnancy, other autoimmune disease or uncontrolled infection led to exclusion of patients. The diagnoses drew upon clinical symptoms, serum thyroxine and TRAb, thyroid ultrasound and orbital computed tomography. Material: blood. The source is a woman aged 25 to 45 with Graves' ophthalmopathy. The gene calls are TRBV9 and TRBJ2-3; 7 nucleotides agree with TRBD1. DNA of the CDR3: TGTGCCAGCAGCCCAATGGAGACAGGGCTCTTTACAGATACGCAGTATTTT. This codes for CASSPMETGLFTDTQYF.